This TCR beta chain was profiled in a study of blood T cell repertoires in COVID-19. Study-level background: The United States, Italy and Spain provided the acute and convalescent COVID-19 samples.

Participants were aged about 18 to 89 years from around 25 US areas. Original handling: Reference gene primer amplification gave nucleated cell count estimates. The repertoire was sequenced with immunoSEQ multiplex PCR; TCRdb's copy has only in-frame clones and lacks some. D and trimming come from the DNA, and the V and J calls and clone size come from that table. Of some 300,000 clones in the sample, around 89% were seen once. The germline gives CDR1 KGHDR, CDR2 SFDVKD. CDR3 length: 16 residues. The V and J ends lost 2 bases and 6 bases, in that order; junction bases with no gene match: 10. The TCR comes from a woman aged 55-69 years in a cohort exposed to, infected with or recovered from COVID-19 (not recorded which). The sample was PBMCs or T cells enriched from blood (not recorded which). This chain joins TRBV24-1 and TRBJ1-2, with 8 bases lining up with TRBD1. The CDR3 nucleotides read TGTGCCACCAGTGATTCCCGACAGGGGAGTTTCCATGGCTACACCTTC. Translated: CATSDSRQGSFHGYTF.